Sequencing of this T cell receptor beta chain was carried out in a study of shared clonotypes between healthy human individuals. The study's findings and limits: The four-donor shared clonotypes exceeded non-shared clonotypes in generation probability, with non-shared ones scoring lower. Sequencing depth was expected to affect clonotype sharing among donors.

Remarks on this clone: What it recognizes is unknown.

A deep-level run was used for the assay. The input for sorted-subset replicate PCRs was around 210 ng DNA, around 30,000 T cell genomes. Profiling relied on immunoSEQ multiplex PCR, and the TCRdb table lists in-frame clones only, not all of them. The sample carries about 2.4 million clones, approximately 94% recorded once. This clonotype originated in a man between 18 and 35 years old in good health. Sequencing was done on a sample of naive CD4+ T cells sorted from blood. Subset given: CD45RA+ positively selected.

In DNA form, the CDR3 reads TGTGCCAGTAGTCTCGGGACAGCAGCAACTAATGAAAAACTGTTTTTT. Translation gives CASSLGTAATNEKLFF. The rearrangement joins TRBV19 to TRBJ1-4, with 7 bases fitting TRBD1. J lost 0 bases, V lost 5 bases, and 6 bases had no gene match. This CDR3 has 16 residues. Germline V gene data show CDR1 as LNHDA and CDR2 as SQIVND (reference sequence).